This is a list of T cell receptor beta chains from one sample in a study of T cells after yellow fever vaccination. TCRdb analysed the 5' RACE reads with MiXCR anew, one entry per CDR3 protein. The sample has approximately 120,000 distinct CDR3 sequences; under 8% are singletons. The sequencing used CD4+ T cells sorted from PBMCs, collected more than 8 days after the first yellow fever vaccination. The receptors were sampled from a man between 18 and 35 years old who received the YFV17D yellow fever vaccine. Both conserved end residues are part of each CDR3. A D gene is named only where the DNA matches it firmly. For some rows the clone size is stated as once, few or many, or as a class when expanded; others skip it.

>.|many|TRBV2|TRBJ1-2
TGTGCCAGCAGCTATATGGGTACCGTCGCTTACGGCTACACCTTC
CASSYMGTVAYGYTF
>.|many|TRBV4-1|TRBJ1-4
TGCGCCAGCAGCCGATCCGGGACGGTAAATGAAAAACTGTTTTTT
CASSRSGTVNEKLFF
>.|many|TRBV5-5|TRBJ2-7
TGTGCCAGCAGCCGCGATAGACCCTCTCTCTACGAGCAGTACTTC
CASSRDRPSLYEQYF
>.|many|TRBV6-2/TRBV6-3|TRBJ2-7
TGTGCCAGCAGTCGACCGGGACTTCTTAGCTACGAGCAGTACTTC
CASSRPGLLSYEQYF
>.|many|TRBV30|TRBJ2-5
TGTGCTTTTTCACTTGTCATGGGGACCCAGTACTTC
CAFSLVMGTQYF
>TRBD1|.|TRBV5-5|TRBJ2-2
TGTGCCAGCAGCTTGGTTAGGACAGGGTACAGTACCGGGGAGCTGTTTTTT
CASSLVRTGYSTGELFF
>.|many|TRBV24-1|TRBJ1-4
TGTGCCACCAGTGATTCGGGGGCCCTGGGTGAAAAACTGTTTTTT
CATSDSGALGEKLFF
>TRBD1|.|TRBV5-4|TRBJ2-5
TGTGCCAGCAGCTTGGGGACAGGGGGCCTGATGGGGGAGACCCAGTACTTC
CASSLGTGGLMGETQYF
>.|many|TRBV5-1|TRBJ2-4
TGCGCCAGCAGCTGGACAGCTCTAGCCAAAAACATTCAGTACTTC
CASSWTALAKNIQYF
>TRBD1|.|TRBV5-1|TRBJ2-6
TGCGCCACCGCCCAGGGGGCTGGGGCCAACGTCCTGACTTTC
CATAQGAGANVLTF
>.|few|TRBV30|TRBJ1-2
TGTGCCTGGAGCATCCACCTCTATGGCTACACCTTC
CAWSIHLYGYTF
>.|many|TRBV6-1|TRBJ1-5
TGTGCCAGCAGAGACCAAATGACAGTCAGCAATCAGCCCCAGCATTTT
CASRDQMTVSNQPQHF
>TRBD1|few|TRBV10-3|TRBJ1-6
TGTGCCACCAGTCAACAGGGGGCGCGTTATTCACCCCTCCACTTT
CATSQQGARYSPLHF
>.|many|TRBV3-1|TRBJ2-1
TGTGCCAGCAGCCAAGACTTCAACAATGAGCAGTTCTTC
CASSQDFNNEQFF
>.|many|TRBV3-1|TRBJ1-4
TGTGCCAGCAGCCATGCCACGAGTTCTAGCCAAGAAAAACTGTTTTTT
CASSHATSSSQEKLFF
>.|many|TRBV12-3/TRBV12-4|TRBJ2-2
TGTGCCAGCAGTTTAGGAGGGTCGAGGACCGGGGAGCTGTTTTTT
CASSLGGSRTGELFF
>TRBD1|many|TRBV5-6|TRBJ2-7
TGTGCCAGCAGCTTGGAGGACAGGGGCACCTACGAGCAGTACTTC
CASSLEDRGTYEQYF
>.|many|TRBV12-3/TRBV12-4|TRBJ2-3
TGTGCCAGCAGTTTACACGCTGCGGTACCTGATACGCAGTATTTT
CASSLHAAVPDTQYF
>.|many|TRBV15|TRBJ2-5
TGTGCCACCAGCAGAGATCCGGGAGAAGAGACCCAGTACTTC
CATSRDPGEETQYF